This is a list of T cell receptor beta chains from one sample in a study of human T cells and chemical hapten exposure. Each CDR3 protein gets one entry after TCRdb re-called the RACE reads with MiXCR. Altogether about 54,000 distinct CDR3 sequences are present, about 10% being singletons, with the ten largest covering about 1.7%. The sequenced sample was whole blood, obtained in connection with sensitization to the hapten diphenylcyclopropenone (DPC). The receptor source for this set is a woman aged 50 to 65 with alopecia areata. Some clones in this sample may be carry-over from other donors' samples. CDR3s include the opening cysteine and the closing phenylalanine or tryptophan.

>TRBJ2-1|12|TRBV29-1
CSAGTGENEQFF
>TRBJ1-2|13|TRBV28
CASRETGSPGYTF
>TRBJ2-1|12|TRBV29-1
CSVQGWDNEQFF
>TRBJ1-1|16|TRBV5-1
CASSLEGQGLNTEAFF
>TRBJ2-1|13|TRBV20-1
CSADLGQYNEQFF
>TRBJ2-4|12|TRBV24-1
CATSDITSIQYF
>TRBJ1-2|14|TRBV12-3/TRBV12-4
CASSSPGLVRGYTF
>TRBJ2-6|15|TRBV5-8
CASSWGNSGANVLTF
>TRBJ1-1|16|TRBV20-1
CSAPGRRGVENTEAFF
>TRBJ1-6|14|TRBV20-1
CSAGQGISLSPLHF
>TRBJ2-7|12|TRBV20-1
CSARDQWNEQYF
>TRBJ1-1|12|TRBV29-1
CSAREANTEAFF
>TRBJ2-7|16|TRBV4-1
CASSQESRGVSYEQYF
>TRBJ1-6|17|TRBV4-2
CASSQGTGAPQPSPLHF
>TRBJ2-7|15|TRBV4-3
CASSADRGFPYEQYF
>TRBJ1-1|15|TRBV18
CASSPLSPLNTEAFF
>TRBJ1-2|14|TRBV5-1
CASSRDQLNYGYTF
>TRBJ1-4|14|TRBV7-9
CASTDRGRGEKLFF
>TRBJ2-7|13|TRBV27
CASSPPSPYEQYF
>TRBJ2-3|13|TRBV24-1
CATSDFSGGQRYF
>TRBJ1-1|12|TRBV12-3/TRBV12-4
CASSSRVPEAFF
>TRBJ2-7|15|TRBV19
CASSSSGGISYEQYF
>TRBJ1-2|16|TRBV18
CASSPRRDRENDGYTF
>TRBJ2-7|14|TRBV29-1
CSALGADQTYEQYF
>TRBJ2-3|20|TRBV19
CASSIDPPLDYGTNTDTQYF
>TRBJ1-2|13|TRBV7-9
CASLEEVYYGYTF
>TRBJ1-5|14|TRBV18
CASSATGSNQPQHF
>TRBJ1-1|15|TRBV7-9
CASSYQTGVIAEAFF
>TRBJ2-4|13|TRBV29-1
CSCNSGGRGIQYF
>TRBJ1-1|14|TRBV14
CASSQDWGTPEAFF
>TRBJ2-7|13|TRBV28
CASRVINRDEQYF
>TRBJ1-1|12|TRBV12-5
CASGFGETEAFF
>TRBJ1-5|12|TRBV29-1
CSVGQGDQPQHF
>TRBJ2-3|14|TRBV28
CASSRRLDLRTQYF
>TRBJ2-7|15|TRBV6-6
CASSTGPSFAYEQYF
>TRBJ2-3|14|TRBV28
CASSLGGAQDTQYF
>TRBJ1-5|13|TRBV20-1
CSARAHANQPQHF
>TRBJ2-7|15|TRBV28
CASRSPGTSRYEQYF
>TRBJ2-7|14|TRBV7-6
CASSLAGGTYEQYF
>TRBJ1-2|13|TRBV12-3/TRBV12-4
CASSLSRERGYTF